A single sample gave rise to the 19 T cell receptor beta chains below, sequenced in a study of graft-versus-host responses after intestinal transplantation (dated by TCRdb to the early 2020s). Library preparation was by the immunoSEQ multiplex PCR assay. TCRdb limited this immuneACCESS table to in-frame rearrangements with V and J called. A share of clones is missing; checked studies link under half to unresolved V genes, and the rest is unexplained. The sample has about 130,000 clones on record, 80% to 95% of them singletons. The top ten constitute 0.19% of the sample. These receptors are not linked to any known antigen. The time point label here, explained by the study, means: cells obtained before transplantation from donor or recipient. The starting material was unstimulated CD4+ T cells sorted from spleen or lymph node cells, obtained before intestinal transplant. The receptors come from a human donor who received an intestinal transplant.

The J gene is TRBJ1-1, the V gene TRBV6-5; D uncertain. The CDR3 sequence is 15 residues long. The V gene lost 0 bases and the J gene lost 0 bases, with 8 bases spanning the gap. Germline-derived CDR1 and CDR2 are MNHEY and SVGAGI. Here the CDR3 reads CASSYSGVLNTEAFF. CDR3 bases: TGTGCCAGCAGTTACTCTGGGGTCCTGAACACTGAAGCTTTCTTT.

The chain links TRBV5-1 to TRBJ1-5; D not resolved. Germline loops: CDR1 SGHRS, CDR2 YFSETQ. The V end lost 4 bases, the J end lost 1 base, and 6 bases lay between the germline ends. The CDR3 length is 13 residues. The CDR3 DNA reads as TGCGCCAGCAGCCTGGGAAGCAATCAGCCCCAGCATTTT. This codes for CASSLGSNQPQHF. Supplemented by reference TRBV5-1 and TRBJ1-5, the full variable domain reads KAGVTQTPRYLIKTRGQQVTLSCSPISGHRSVSWYQQTPGQGLQFLFEYFSETQRNKGNFPGRFSGRQFSNSRSEMNVSTLELGDSALYLCASSLGSNQPQHFGDGTRLSIL.

The count of this clone is one. This chain uses TRBV5-6 with TRBJ1-2; TRBD1 might be the D (6 bases). With 0 bases removed from V and 5 bases from J, the gap between germline ends came to 11 bases. Germline V CDR1 and CDR2: SGHDT, YYEEEE. CDR3 length: 14 residues. The CDR3 sequence is CASSLAGGTYGYTF. CDR3 DNA: TGTGCCAGCAGCTTGGCCGGCGGGACATATGGCTACACCTTC.

V and J are TRBV5-6 and TRBJ2-5, with TRBD1 matching over 9 bases. The germline V gene encodes CDR1 SGHDT and CDR2 YYEEEE. J lost 9 bases, V lost 4 bases, and 7 bases had no gene match. The CDR3 covers 13 residues. In DNA form, the CDR3 reads TGTGCCAGCAGCCGGGGACAGGGCCTTGCCCAGTACTTC. As protein: CASSRGQGLAQYF.

This sequence joins TRBV27 and TRBJ1-2, with D possibly matching TRBD1 (5 bases). V was clipped by 2 bases and J by 0 bases, with 16 bases between them. There are 17 residues in the CDR3. Germline V gives CDR1 MNHEY, CDR2 SMNVEV (reference sequence). CDR3 region: CASSLPGHATTNYGYTF. The CDR3, as DNA: TGTGCCAGCAGTTTACCCGGACACGCGACTACTAACTATGGCTACACCTTC.

The chain recombines TRBV7-3 with TRBJ2-2; D is possibly TRBD2 (6 bases). The CDR3 is 15 residues long. Germline-derived CDR1 and CDR2 are SGHTA and FQGTGA. The V end was cut by 5 bases, the J end by 3 bases, with 13 bases between. The chain's CDR3 is CASSPGLAYTGELFF. In nucleotides, the CDR3 is TGTGCCAGCAGCCCTGGGCTAGCGTACACCGGGGAGCTGTTTTTT.

The V and J genes are TRBV30 and TRBJ2-3, with 7 bases that match TRBD2. Germline values: CDR1 GTSNPN, CDR2 SVGIG (reference sequence). J lost 0 bases, V lost 8 bases, and 20 bases had no gene match. The CDR3 is 18 residues long. CDR3 coding DNA: TGTGCCCATGATGGTCCACAGAAGGCTAGCGGTAGCACAGATACGCAGTATTTT. Amino acids: CAHDGPQKASGSTDTQYF.

This clone has only a few counts. The chain links TRBV6-6 to TRBJ2-3; TRBD2 aligns across 9 bases. V was clipped by 2 bases and J by 0 bases; unmatched bases: 3. Germline V CDR1 and CDR2: MNHNY, SVGAGI (reference sequence). The CDR3 has 16 residues. In DNA, the CDR3 is TGTGCCAGCAGTTACGCCACTAGCGGGAGCACAGATACGCAGTATTTT. Its translation is CASSYATSGSTDTQYF.

The rearrangement joins TRBV6-1 to TRBJ1-1, with 7 bases lining up with TRBD1. Per germline, CDR1 MNHNS and CDR2 SASEGT. V lost 6 bases and J lost 11; bases outside the gene matches: 9. This CDR3 is 12 amino acids long. CDR3 sequence reads: CASREGALAAFF. For the CDR3, the DNA is TGTGCCAGCAGGGAGGGGGCTTTAGCGGCTTTCTTT.

The chain carries TRBV10-3 and TRBJ2-1; 7 bases line up with TRBD2. The J segment lost 6 bases and the V segment lost 6 bases, leaving 8 bases of the junction unmatched. Germline V gene sequence: CDR1 ENHRY, CDR2 SYGVKD. The CDR3 has 14 amino acids. Written as DNA, the CDR3 is TGTGCCATCAGCTCAGGACTAGTAAGCAATGAGCAGTTCTTC. This encodes CAISSGLVSNEQFF.

The genes are TRBV30 and TRBJ1-2; D possibly corresponds to TRBD1 (6 bases). This CDR3 contains 15 residues. V lost 2 bases and J 4 bases, leaving 17 bases between the germline ends. The V gene's germline CDR1 is GTSNPN and CDR2 SVGIG (reference sequence). CDR3 nucleotide sequence: TGTGCCTGGAGTCCAAAACAGGGATTCGGCTATGGCTACACCTTC. As protein: CAWSPKQGFGYGYTF.

The chain has TRBV28 and TRBJ1-5, with 7 bases lining up with TRBD1. Per germline, CDR1 MDHEN and CDR2 SYDVKM. V dropped 5 bases and J dropped 2; count of bases not matched to a gene: 9. The CDR3 is made up of 16 amino acids. The DNA for the CDR3 is TGTGCCAGCAGTGCAAGGACAGGCAGAGGCAATCAGCCCCAGCATTTT. This sequence encodes CASSARTGRGNQPQHF.

This chain links TRBV18 with TRBJ1-2, with D perhaps matching TRBD1 (5 bases). Per germline, CDR1 KGHSH and CDR2 LQKENI. V was cut by 3 bases and J by 5 bases, with 13 bases left in between. This CDR3 region has 14 residues. The CDR3 DNA reads TGTGCCAGCTCACCGGTGGAGTGGGGGTATGGCTACACCTTC. It is translated as CASSPVEWGYGYTF.

The chain has TRBV4-1 and TRBJ2-7; 9 nucleotides line up with TRBD2. V dropped 3 bases and J dropped 4; count of bases not matched to a gene: 13. CDR1 is MGHRA and CDR2 is YSYEKL in the germline V gene. The CDR3 contains 17 residues. The CDR3 DNA reads TGCGCCAGCAGCCAGGCCGAAGCGGGAGGCCTAAGGTACGAGCAGTACTTC. Protein product: CASSQAEAGGLRYEQYF.

J is TRBJ1-3 and V is TRBV7-2, with 8 nucleotides matching TRBD1. This CDR3 region has 16 residues. V was clipped by 1 base and J by 2 bases; unmatched bases: 4. Per germline, CDR1 SGHTA and CDR2 FQGNSA. The CDR3 region has the DNA TGTGCCAGCAGCTTAGTCCAGGGGGCTACTGGAAACACCATATATTTT. As protein: CASSLVQGATGNTIYF.

In this sample, this clone turned up once. This chain connects TRBV28 to TRBJ1-2; D possibly corresponds to TRBD1 (5 bases). Trimming cost V 5 bases and J 8 bases, with 12 bases left between them. Germline V gives CDR1 MDHEN, CDR2 SYDVKM. This CDR3 has 12 amino acids. CDR3 nucleotide sequence: TGTGCCAGCAGTCCGGGGCCGCGGGGCTACACCTTC. It codes for CASSPGPRGYTF.

A few counts support this clone. The chain links TRBV10-2 to TRBJ2-7; 8 bases are a match to TRBD2. V dropped 0 bases and J dropped 4; count of bases not matched to a gene: 5. Germline values: CDR1 WSHSY, CDR2 SAAADI. The CDR3 spans 15 residues. Written as DNA, the CDR3 is TGCGCCAGCAGTGAGTCGCGGGGGGCCGGGTACGAGCAGTACTTC. It translates to CASSESRGAGYEQYF.

The V and J genes are TRBV19 and TRBJ2-7; possible D gene TRBD2, 6 bases. Germline V gene sequence: CDR1 LNHDA, CDR2 SQIVND (reference sequence). CDR3 length equals 14 residues. The V and J ends lost 10 bases and 2 bases respectively, with 18 bases between them. The CDR3 spells CATSPTGLTYEQYF. The CDR3 DNA is TGTGCCACTTCGCCTACCGGACTAACCTACGAGCAGTACTTC.

The chain is built from TRBV5-1 and TRBJ2-5; D possibly matches TRBD1 or TRBD2 (5 bases each). From germline, CDR1 is SGHRS and CDR2 YFSETQ. This CDR3 contains 14 residues. V was cut by 3 bases and J by 8 bases, with 17 bases left in between. DNA for the CDR3: TGCGCCAGCAGCTGGGGGTCAGGCGCGGTAACCCAGTACTTC. It is translated as CASSWGSGAVTQYF.